This T cell receptor (beta chain) stems from a study of OX40 agonist ivuxolimab in advanced cancers. Study at large: Age averaged about 66 years (range roughly 20 to 90), and less than 85% were male. Study conclusions and caveats: The CD4+ and CD8+ T cells in the blood had expanded clonally by week 6 at 0.1 to 3.0 mg/kg.

The CDR3 loop spans 16 amino acids. Germline CDR1 reads SSHAT; CDR2 reads FNYEAQ (reference sequence). Regarding this clone: Antigen: not known. Germline and junction disagree at one end, which may indicate a read error.

This table comes from immunoSEQ multiplex PCR, and its TCRdb copy is limited to in-frame clones, with some not included. The table shows about 97,000 clones, with 86% occurring only once. The starting material was CD4+ or CD8+ T cells sorted from blood, obtained in a trial of the OX40 agonist ivuxolimab. The rearrangement uses TRBV7-7 and TRBJ2-5; the D is unclear. This TCR derives from an adult with an advanced solid tumor such as melanoma, head and neck, liver or kidney cancer. The CDR3 nucleotides are TGTGCTAGCAGCCCCTCAATTGGGCGTGTCCAAGAGACCCAGTACTTC. This codes for CASSPSIGRVQETQYF.